These 32 T cell receptor beta chains came from one sample sequenced in a study of PD-L1 blockade in urothelial cancer. Some clones are missing from TCRdb's copy, which holds only in-frame ones; the method was immunoSEQ multiplex PCR. The sample shows about 130,000 clones, roughly 86% of them seen only once. Time point meaning: peripheral blood 6 weeks after treatment start. The material sequenced was PBMCs, taken around atezolizumab (anti-PD-L1) treatment. These receptors all stem from a man aged 50 to 59 with urothelial cancer.

This clone was seen more than once but under ten times. This chain links TRBV30 with TRBJ2-4, with D hard to call. The CDR3 totals 11 residues. Per germline, CDR1 GTSNPN and CDR2 SVGIG (reference sequence). Trimming left V 3 bases short and J 8 bases short, with 8 bases between. For the CDR3, the DNA is TGTGCCTGGAGCATACAGTACATTCAGTACTTC. Translation: CAWSIQYIQYF.

The CDR3 sequence is CASQDGTSGLNEQFF. The CDR3 bases are TGTGCCAGCCAGGACGGGACTAGCGGTCTCAATGAGCAGTTCTTC. The V gene is TRBV18, the J gene TRBJ2-1, with 11 bases that match TRBD2. Germline lookup yields CDR1 KGHSH and CDR2 LQKENI. CDR3 length: 15 amino acids. The V gene end was trimmed by 8 bases and the J gene end by 6 bases; junction bases not matched to a gene: 9.

The chain combines TRBV5-6 with TRBJ1-4, with 7 bases matching TRBD1. The CDR3 covers 13 residues. Trimming removed 8 bases from V and 4 bases from J; junction bases left unmatched: 5. Germline values: CDR1 SGHDT, CDR2 YYEEEE. In nucleotides, the CDR3 is TGTGCCAGTAAGGACAGGTTTAATGAAAAACTGTTTTTT. This sequence encodes CASKDRFNEKLFF.

In this sample, this clone turned up once. This sequence joins TRBV6-1 and TRBJ2-5, with TRBD2 as a possible D gene (6 bases). Germline lookup yields CDR1 MNHNS and CDR2 SASEGT. There are 12 residues in the CDR3. V was shortened by 6 bases and J by 5 bases, with 10 bases between the two germline ends. CDR3 residues: CASSRDWETQYF. In DNA, the CDR3 is TGTGCCAGCAGCCGGGACTGGGAGACCCAGTACTTC.

This clone has ten or more counts. The gene calls are TRBV5-1 and TRBJ2-7, with D maybe TRBD1 (7 bases). Trimming left V 4 bases short and J 4 bases short, with 21 bases between. Germline V lookup: CDR1 SGHRS, CDR2 YFSETQ. This CDR3 has 16 amino acids. The CDR3 here is CASSLGQAGIGYEQYF. In DNA form, the CDR3 reads TGCGCCAGCAGCCTCGGACAGGCGGGGATTGGGTACGAGCAGTACTTC.

The chain recombines TRBV6-1 with TRBJ2-7; 13 bases map to TRBD2. The V gene's germline CDR1 is MNHNS and CDR2 SASEGT. The CDR3 totals 16 residues. V was clipped by 1 base and J by 2 bases; unmatched bases: 2. CDR3 protein: CASSEGGTSGAYEQYF. The CDR3, as DNA: TGTGCCAGCAGTGAAGGAGGGACTAGCGGGGCCTACGAGCAGTACTTC.

The CDR3 nucleotides are TGTGCCAGCAGTGGGGGACTAGCGGGAGTCTACAATGAGCAGTTCTTC. Encoded protein: CASSGGLAGVYNEQFF. This chain links TRBV28 with TRBJ2-1, with 14 bases aligning to TRBD2. V dropped 5 bases and J dropped 3; count of bases not matched to a gene: 3. From germline, CDR1 is MDHEN and CDR2 SYDVKM. CDR3 length: 16 residues.

The genes are TRBV21-1 and TRBJ1-6. TRBV21-1 is marked as a pseudogene. The CDR3 has 14 amino acids. The CDR3 nucleotides read TGTGCCAGCAGCAAACCCCTAAATCGGGCACCCCTCCACTTT. Translated, it gives CASSKPLNRAPLHF.

The J gene is TRBJ2-7, the V gene TRBV6-1; D is undetermined. Germline assignment: CDR1 MNHNS and CDR2 SASEGT. This CDR3 is built from 13 residues. Written as DNA, the CDR3 is TGTGCCAGCAGTGAAGGGTTGGCACTACGTCTCAATGTC. It translates to CASSEGLALRLNV.

This rearrangement joins TRBV27 to TRBJ1-5; 8 positions match TRBD1. CDR3 length: 13 amino acids. Germline trimming cut 8 bases from V and 4 bases from J; bases unmatched to any gene: 4. Germline V gives CDR1 MNHEY, CDR2 SMNVEV (reference sequence). CDR3 sequence reads: CASRTGINQPQHF. The CDR3, as DNA: TGTGCCAGCCGGACAGGGATTAATCAGCCCCAGCATTTT.

The V and J genes are TRBV2 and TRBJ1-2; 7 bases are shared with TRBD1. Germline CDR1 reads SNHLY; CDR2 reads FYNNEI. The V gene end was trimmed by 6 bases and the J gene end by 6 bases; junction bases not matched to a gene: 7. CDR3 size: 13 residues. The DNA for the CDR3 is TGTGCCAGCAGGACGACAGGGTCTGATGGCTACACCTTC. The encoded protein is CASRTTGSDGYTF. Using reference TRBV2 and TRBJ1-2 for the parts outside the CDR3, the full variable domain is EPEVTQTPSHQVTQMGQEVILRCVPISNHLYFYWYRQILGQKVEFLVSFYNNEISEKSEIFDDQFSVERPDGSNFTLKIRSTKLEDSAMYFCASRTTGSDGYTFGSGTRLTVV.

The genes are TRBV18 and TRBJ1-1; tentative D call: TRBD1 (6 bases). Trimming took off 1 base at V and 1 base at J, with 13 bases between the two ends. Germline V lookup: CDR1 KGHSH, CDR2 LQKENI. CDR3 length: 16 residues. The CDR3 sequence is CASSPLAGEGNTEAFF. The CDR3, as DNA: TGTGCCAGCTCACCACTTGCAGGGGAGGGGAACACTGAAGCTTTCTTT.

This chain uses TRBV5-1 with TRBJ1-1, with D perhaps TRBD1 (5 bases). V was trimmed by 4 bases and J by 4 bases, leaving 14 bases between them. Per germline, CDR1 SGHRS and CDR2 YFSETQ. CDR3 length: 14 amino acids. Here the CDR3 reads CASSPQGRGTEAFF. In DNA form, the CDR3 reads TGCGCCAGCAGCCCCCAGGGAAGAGGCACTGAAGCTTTCTTT.

This clone was detected once. The chain links TRBV19 to TRBJ2-3; TRBD1 matches at 7 bases. The CDR3 contains 14 residues. In germline, CDR1 is LNHDA, CDR2 SQIVND (reference sequence). V lost 4 bases to trimming and J lost 0 bases; unmatched junction nucleotides: 1. CDR3 in DNA: TGTGCCAGTAGTAAGGGACAGAGCACAGATACGCAGTATTTT. Its protein is CASSKGQSTDTQYF.

The chain combines TRBV5-1 with TRBJ2-7, with 9 bases matching TRBD1. V lost 4 bases and J lost 7; bases outside the gene matches: 9. The CDR3 sequence is 14 residues long. Germline assignment: CDR1 SGHRS and CDR2 YFSETQ. CDR3 residues: CASSRGTGSGEQYF. CDR3 nucleotide sequence: TGCGCCAGCAGCAGAGGGACAGGGTCGGGAGAGCAGTACTTC.

This sequence joins TRBV14 and TRBJ2-4; D gene uncertain. The V and J ends lost 4 bases and 13 bases respectively, with 14 bases between them. CDR1 and CDR2 (germline): SGHDN, FVKESK. The CDR3 contains 12 residues. The CDR3 loop is CASSLEVGQQYF. CDR3 nucleotide sequence: TGTGCCAGCAGCCTCGAGGTAGGCCAACAGTACTTC.

The rearrangement joins TRBV4-1 to TRBJ1-5; maybe TRBD1 (5 bases). The germline V gene has CDR1 MGHRA and CDR2 YSYEKL. Trimming shortened V by 5 bases and J by 1 base, and 12 bases separated the two germline ends. CDR3 length: 15 residues. The CDR3 region has the DNA TGCGCCAGCAGCGGGGGGGGGTCGAGCAATCAGCCCCAGCATTTT. It codes for CASSGGGSSNQPQHF.

The genes are TRBV28 and TRBJ1-6, with D possibly TRBD1 on 6 matching bases. The V and J ends lost 5 bases and 7 bases respectively, with 15 bases between them. Germline V gives CDR1 MDHEN, CDR2 SYDVKM. This CDR3 has 15 amino acids. The CDR3 reads CASSPATGMNSPLHF. As DNA, the CDR3 is TGTGCCAGCAGTCCGGCCACAGGGATGAATTCACCCCTCCACTTT. Complete variable domain (other parts from reference TRBV28 and TRBJ1-6): DVKVTQSSRYLVKRTGEKVFLECVQDMDHENMFWYRQDPGLGLRLIYFSYDVKMKEKGDIPEGYSVSREKKERFSLILESASTNQTSMYLCASSPATGMNSPLHFGNGTRLTVT.

The chain carries TRBV5-1 and TRBJ2-7, with 7 bases fitting TRBD2. V shed 4 bases and J 3 bases; nucleotides not matched to a gene: 16. CDR1 and CDR2 from the germline V gene are SGHRS and YFSETQ. The CDR3 sequence is 17 residues long. Here the CDR3 reads CASSDTMTGAGVYEQYF. In DNA form, the CDR3 reads TGCGCCAGCAGCGATACAATGACTGGGGCGGGGGTCTACGAGCAGTACTTC.

The gene calls are TRBV15 and TRBJ2-5; unclear D gene. The CDR3 has 12 residues. V was clipped by 6 bases and J by 5 bases, with 10 bases between them. Germline V gene sequence: CDR1 LNHNV, CDR2 YYDKDF (reference sequence). As DNA, the CDR3 is TGTGCCACCAGTCAGGTTCTGGAGACCCAGTACTTC. Translated: CATSQVLETQYF. The whole variable domain, remainder taken from reference TRBV15 and TRBJ2-5, is DAMVIQNPRYQVTQFGKPVTLSCSQTLNHNVMYWYQQKSSQAPKLLFHYYDKDFNNEADTPDNFQSRRPNTSFCFLDIRSPGLGDTAMYLCATSQVLETQYFGPGTRLLVL.

The genes are TRBV7-9 and TRBJ1-2; no clear D. The V gene's germline CDR1 is SEHNR and CDR2 FQNEAQ (reference sequence). Trimming cost V 4 bases and J 6 bases, with 18 bases left between them. The CDR3 extends over 15 amino acids. The CDR3 spells CASSSDPHYKNGYTF. The CDR3 nucleotides are TGTGCCAGCAGCTCCGACCCGCACTACAAGAATGGCTACACCTTC.

The J gene is TRBJ2-5, the V gene TRBV4-1; the match to TRBD2 covers 8 bases. With 1 base clipped from V and 5 bases from J, the junction kept 12 bases outside the gene matches. The CDR3 covers 17 residues. Germline V gene sequence: CDR1 MGHRA, CDR2 YSYEKL. The CDR3 sequence is CASSQGASGSLIETQYF. The CDR3 DNA is TGCGCCAGCAGCCAAGGCGCAAGCGGGAGTCTAATTGAGACCCAGTACTTC.

This clone has only a few counts. The V call is TRBV5-1, the J call TRBJ2-2; a possible D gene is TRBD1 (6 bases). Trimming took 3 bases from V and 0 from J, leaving 12 bases between them. The CDR3 totals 16 residues. Per germline, CDR1 SGHRS and CDR2 YFSETQ. The CDR3 sequence is CASSYGQISNTGELFF. DNA for the CDR3: TGCGCCAGCAGCTACGGACAGATTTCGAACACCGGGGAGCTGTTTTTT.

This sequence joins TRBV5-1 and TRBJ2-7, with 9 bases aligning to TRBD1. The junction had 7 bases not matched to a gene; V was cut back by 2 bases and J by 4 bases. CDR3 length: 15 amino acids. The V gene's germline CDR1 is SGHRS and CDR2 YFSETQ. In DNA form, the CDR3 reads TGCGCCAGCAGCTTCACCGGGACAGGGCGGTACGAGCAGTACTTC. It encodes CASSFTGTGRYEQYF.

This sequence joins TRBV30 and TRBJ1-5; 9 nucleotides agree with TRBD1. The CDR3 extends over 15 amino acids. Per the germline V gene, CDR1 is GTSNPN and CDR2 is SVGIG (reference sequence). The J segment lost 5 bases and the V segment lost 3 bases, leaving 8 bases of the junction unmatched. CDR3 region: CAWRVTGGEDQPQHF. DNA for the CDR3: TGTGCCTGGAGGGTAACAGGGGGCGAGGATCAGCCCCAGCATTTT.

The V call is TRBV6-6, the J call TRBJ1-1, with D hard to call. The CDR3 totals 14 residues. The germline V and J ends were trimmed by 5 bases and 7 bases, with 17 bases remaining between them. Per the germline V gene, CDR1 is MNHNY and CDR2 is SVGAGI (reference sequence). In DNA, the CDR3 is TGTGCCAGCAGTCGAGAGATAGACCGGGATGAAGCTTTCTTT. This translates into CASSREIDRDEAFF.

This clone occurred a few times. This rearrangement joins TRBV2 to TRBJ1-4; D not certain. The CDR3 runs to 12 residues. Trimming took off 3 bases at V and 7 bases at J, with 6 bases between the two ends. The germline V gene encodes CDR1 SNHLY and CDR2 FYNNEI. CDR3 nucleotide sequence: TGTGCCAGCAGTGATGCTATTGAAAAACTGTTTTTT. Protein product: CASSDAIEKLFF.

This clone came up a few times. J is TRBJ1-1 and V is TRBV19; tentative D call: TRBD1 (5 bases). Per germline, CDR1 LNHDA and CDR2 SQIVND (reference sequence). The CDR3 consists of 15 residues. Trimming stripped 5 bases from V and 0 bases from J, with 13 bases between. CDR3 bases: TGTGCCAGTAGTGAGGGACTGAGAATGAACACTGAAGCTTTCTTT. Amino acids: CASSEGLRMNTEAFF.

J is TRBJ1-2 and V is TRBV30; 10 bases map to TRBD1. Germline V gives CDR1 GTSNPN, CDR2 SVGIG (reference sequence). The trim removed 4 bases at V and 8 bases at J, leaving 7 bases unmatched. The CDR3 sequence is 13 residues long. The CDR3 DNA is TGTGCCTGGAATACCGGACAGGGGGGAGGCTACACCTTC. It translates to CAWNTGQGGGYTF.

V gene TRBV11-3 combines with J gene TRBJ2-1; perhaps TRBD1 as D (6 bases). The CDR3 is 15 residues long. Germline CDR1 is SGHNT and CDR2 is YENEEA. Trimming left V 5 bases short and J 4 bases short, with 15 bases between. The CDR3 nucleotides are TGTGCCAGCAGCCCAGGGGCCCCAGGGTACAATGAGCAGTTCTTC. Translated: CASSPGAPGYNEQFF.

V is TRBV28 and J is TRBJ2-3, with 11 bases aligning to TRBD2. CDR1 is MDHEN, CDR2 SYDVKM, per germline. J was trimmed by 5 bases and V by 7 bases; bases with no gene match: 8. CDR3 size: 15 residues. Here the CDR3 DNA reads TGTGCCAGCACGCCACTAGCGGGAGTAATAGATACGCAGTATTTT. This sequence encodes CASTPLAGVIDTQYF.

The V gene is TRBV29-1, the J gene TRBJ2-3; 11 bases line up with TRBD1. This CDR3 is 14 amino acids long. Per the germline V gene, CDR1 is SQVTM and CDR2 is ANQGSEA. V shed 3 bases and J 6 bases; nucleotides not matched to a gene: 5. The CDR3 nucleotides read TGCAGCGTTGAGAGGACAGGGGGCCGCGATACGCAGTATTTT. Its protein product is CSVERTGGRDTQYF.